The rows below give T cell receptor beta chains drawn from one sample of a study of blood T cells in healthy people across ages. One entry per CDR3 protein results from TCRdb running MiXCR on the 5' RACE reads. The repertoire holds about a million distinct CDR3 sequences, 51% seen once, with around 21% in the top ten. The sample consisted of blood. The receptors stem from a woman aged 60-75 years in good health. Both conserved end residues are part of each CDR3. The D gene is left open where the match is weak. Only part of the rows carry a size: once, few, many, or a class if the clone is expanded.

d_call,j_call,v_call,cdr3_length,clone_size,cdr3_aa,cdr3_nt
TRBD2,TRBJ2-4,TRBV7-3,17,.,CASSEWSSGRPRNIQYF,TGTGCCAGCAGCGAGTGGAGTAGCGGGCGCCCAAGGAACATTCAGTACTTC
.,TRBJ2-3,TRBV27,16,.,CASSLLQTRGADTQYF,TGTGCCAGCAGTTTATTACAAACACGGGGCGCAGATACGCAGTATTTT
.,TRBJ1-1,TRBV7-2,11,few,CASSDYGEAFF,TGTGCCAGCAGCGACTACGGTGAAGCTTTCTTT
TRBD2,TRBJ2-4,TRBV2,15,once,CASIPDGGAKNIQYF,TGTGCCAGCATTCCCGACGGGGGGGCCAAAAACATTCAGTACTTC
.,TRBJ2-6,TRBV2,20,.,CASKSGVPRDTLSGANVLTF,TGTGCCAGCAAGTCGGGAGTCCCGAGAGACACCCTCTCTGGGGCCAACGTCCTGACTTTC
TRBD1,TRBJ2-5,TRBV28,15,.,CASSWTGGAGETQYF,TGTGCCAGCAGTTGGACAGGGGGCGCCGGAGAGACCCAGTACTTC
.,TRBJ2-5,TRBV28,14,.,CASSTRVGRETQYF,TGTGCCAGCAGTACCAGGGTGGGTCGAGAGACCCAGTACTTC
.,TRBJ2-3,TRBV14,17,.,CASSQEWGETVTDTQYF,TGTGCCAGCAGCCAAGAATGGGGGGAAACTGTCACAGATACGCAGTATTTT
TRBD1,TRBJ2-7,TRBV6-1,15,.,CASSDPGTVSYEQYF,TGTGCCAGCAGCGACCCCGGGACAGTCTCCTACGAGCAGTACTTC
.,TRBJ2-7,TRBV20-1,11,.,CSARHDYEQYF,TGCAGTGCTAGGCACGACTACGAGCAGTACTTC
TRBD1,TRBJ2-5,TRBV11-2,15,few,CASSSLGDRQETQYF,TGTGCCAGCAGCTCTCTGGGGGACAGACAAGAGACCCAGTACTTC
TRBD1,TRBJ2-7,TRBV29-1,14,few,CSVDRQGDTYEQYF,TGCAGCGTTGATAGGCAGGGGGACACCTACGAGCAGTACTTC
TRBD2,TRBJ2-7,TRBV7-2,17,.,CASSLAGGTSDFYEQYF,TGTGCCAGCAGCTTAGCAGGGGGGACTAGCGATTTTTACGAGCAGTACTTC
.,TRBJ1-1,TRBV7-8,15,once,CASSLAGLQNTEAFF,TGTGCCAGCAGCTTAGCTGGACTTCAGAACACTGAAGCTTTCTTT
TRBD1,TRBJ2-7,TRBV15,14,.,CATSSRDRFHEQYF,TGTGCCACCAGCAGCCGGGACAGGTTCCACGAGCAGTACTTC
TRBD2,TRBJ2-1,TRBV12-3/TRBV12-4,16,many,CASSLRGLAGAIEQFF,TGTGCCAGCAGTTTACGGGGACTAGCGGGAGCGATTGAGCAGTTCTTC
TRBD2,TRBJ2-5,TRBV20-1,12,.,CSAPGLAETQYF,TGCAGTGCCCCGGGACTAGCCGAGACCCAGTACTTC
TRBD2,TRBJ2-1,TRBV9,15,.,CASSVEAGPYNEQFF,TGTGCCAGCAGCGTAGAAGCGGGACCGTACAATGAGCAGTTCTTC
.,TRBJ1-5,TRBV29-1,12,.,CSVGAKNQPQHF,TGCAGCGTTGGGGCAAAAAATCAGCCCCAGCATTTT
.,TRBJ2-5,TRBV29-1,13,few,CSVEEVQSLEQYF,TGCAGCGTTGAAGAGGTGCAGTCTTTGGAGCAGTACTTC
TRBD1,TRBJ2-1,TRBV5-1,15,few,CASSLPTTGANEQFF,TGCGCCAGCAGCTTGCCCACGACAGGGGCTAATGAGCAGTTCTTC
.,TRBJ2-3,TRBV27,15,.,CASKAVLGQTDTQYF,TGTGCCAGCAAAGCCGTATTGGGTCAGACAGATACGCAGTATTTT
.,TRBJ2-1,TRBV5-1,14,few,CASSYLARHNEQFF,TGCGCCAGCAGCTATCTGGCTAGACACAATGAGCAGTTCTTC
TRBD2,TRBJ2-3,TRBV20-1,14,.,CSARDWLAGDTQYF,TGCAGTGCTAGAGATTGGCTAGCGGGAGATACGCAGTATTTT
TRBD1,TRBJ2-2,TRBV30,14,.,CALGITGGGGELFF,TGTGCCCTGGGGATAACAGGGGGTGGCGGGGAGCTGTTTTTT
TRBD2,TRBJ2-3,TRBV9,14,few,CASNLAEYTDTQYF,TGTGCCAGCAACCTAGCGGAGTACACAGATACGCAGTATTTT
.,TRBJ1-2,TRBV5-4,15,.,CASTSGQRDLYGYTF,TGTGCCAGCACCAGCGGACAGCGGGATCTTTATGGCTACACCTTC
TRBD2,TRBJ2-2,TRBV27,15,.,CASRNSGRNTGELFF,TGTGCCAGCAGAAATAGCGGGAGGAACACCGGGGAGCTGTTTTTT
.,TRBJ2-3,TRBV4-3,16,.,CASSQASTGWTDTQYF,TGCGCCAGCAGCCAAGCGTCAACAGGGTGGACAGATACGCAGTATTTT
.,TRBJ1-2,TRBV7-2,16,.,CASSLATTATNYGYTF,TGTGCCAGCAGCTTAGCTACGACAGCAACTAACTATGGCTACACCTTC